The clone carrying this T cell receptor (delta chain) was counted only a few times. A single base is all that separates this from a far larger clone, so a read error is likely. This sample includes further DNA sequences coding for the same CDR3. TCRdb made new clone calls on the reads using CATT. The sample consists of around 5,000 delta-chain clones, around 2.5% of them appearing once. V lost 2 bases and J lost 2; bases outside the gene matches: 1. The CDR3 length is 14 residues. Germline loops: CDR1 GEAIGNYY, CDR2 EKD. This specimen belongs to a study of gamma-delta chains in newborns, infants, children. Study overall: Microbial exposure reportedly drives polyclonal innate γδ T cell expansion after birth.

The TCR originated in a child who was a newborn, infant or young child, either healthy, febrile or measles-vaccinated (not recorded which). Sequencing was done on a sample of blood. This sequence joins TRDV2 and TRDJ1, with 10 nucleotides matching TRDD3. The CDR3 DNA reads as TGTGCCTGTGACAGACTGGGGGATACCGATAAACTCATCTTT. Encoded protein: CACDRLGDTDKLIF.